This TCR beta chain was identified during a study of T-cell reconstitution after alpha-beta-depleted transplantation in children. This clonotype has at least ten counts. The authors prepared the TCRbeta library with unique molecular identifiers. TCRdb re-called the PCR reads through MiXCR, storing one row per CDR3 protein. The sample shows about 600,000 distinct CDR3 sequences, about 10% of them seen only once. Germline CDR1 is DFQATT and CDR2 is SNEGSKA (reference sequence). The CDR3 runs 16 residues. With 1 base clipped from V and 7 bases from J, the junction kept 12 bases outside the gene matches. The input for sequencing was PBMCs from the stem cell graft donor, taken from the stem cell graft. This clonotype was obtained from a human donor who donated a stem cell graft to a child with acute myeloid leukemia. This chain uses TRBV20-1 with TRBJ2-1, with 8 bases fitting TRBD1. The CDR3 spells CSARGTQGEIRNEQFF. For the CDR3, the DNA is TGCAGTGCTAGAGGGACACAGGGGGAGATTAGGAATGAGCAGTTCTTC.